This T cell receptor (beta chain) was captured in a study of T cells in Graves' hyperthyroidism and ophthalmopathy. This clonotype has a count of ten or more. What it recognizes is unknown. Study-wide results and caveats: Ophthalmopathy, which appeared later, was predicted by the model a median roughly 6.5 months before onset.

RNA transcripts served as the template for amplifying TCR beta CDR3 regions. The TCR CDR3 first-round RT-PCR relied on the HTBI primer set. TCRdb re-called the multiplex PCR reads through MiXCR, storing one row per CDR3 protein. The table shows 600,000 to 700,000 distinct CDR3 sequences, with roughly 14% occurring only once. Sequencing used blood. This clonotype was sampled from a woman in her 40s with Graves' ophthalmopathy.

This CDR3 is CASNNRGGYTF. In nucleotides, the CDR3 is TGTGCCAGTAACAACAGGGGTGGCTACACCTTC. The chain is built from TRBV19 and TRBJ1-2; 7 positions agree with TRBD1. From germline, CDR1 is LNHDA and CDR2 SQIVND (reference sequence). V shed 7 bases, J shed 7 bases, and the junction held 3 bases outside the gene matches. The CDR3 is made up of 11 amino acids.